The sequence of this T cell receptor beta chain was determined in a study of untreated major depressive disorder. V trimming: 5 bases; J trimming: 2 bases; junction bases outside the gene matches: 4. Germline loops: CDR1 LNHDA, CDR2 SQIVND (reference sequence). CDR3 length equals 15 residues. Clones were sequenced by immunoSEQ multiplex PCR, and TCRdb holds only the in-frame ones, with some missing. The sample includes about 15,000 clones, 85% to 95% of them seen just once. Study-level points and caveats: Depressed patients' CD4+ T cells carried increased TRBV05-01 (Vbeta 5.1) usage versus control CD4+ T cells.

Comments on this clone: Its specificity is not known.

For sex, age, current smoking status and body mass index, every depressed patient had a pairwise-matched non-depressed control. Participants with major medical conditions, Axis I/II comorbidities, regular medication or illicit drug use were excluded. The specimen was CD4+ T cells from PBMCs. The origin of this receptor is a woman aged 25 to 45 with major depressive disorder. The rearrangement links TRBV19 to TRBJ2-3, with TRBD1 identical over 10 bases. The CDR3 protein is CASSSTGGFTDTQYF. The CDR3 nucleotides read TGTGCCAGTAGTTCGACAGGGGGCTTCACAGATACGCAGTATTTT.